This T cell receptor beta chain was profiled in a study of human T cells and chemical hapten exposure. Time point reported: patch test 2, 6 weeks after DPC sensitization. Treatment: therapeutic diphenylcyclopropenone sensitization with weekly scalp DPC. CDR3 length: 13 residues. Deletions cut 0 bases from V and 7 bases from J, with 7 bases between. CDR1 and CDR2 (germline): MNHNY, SVGAGI (reference sequence). This clonotype was observed a few times. Its target is not known. Each CDR3 protein is one row after TCRdb ran MiXCR on the RACE reads. The table shows 330,000 or so distinct CDR3 sequences, with around 6% occurring only once. Study-level points and caveats: Relative to control repertoires, expanded TCRs gave rise to significantly more large CDR3 similarity clusters.

This TCR derives from a woman in her late teens or twenties with alopecia areata. Some clones in this sample may be carry-over from other donors' samples. Sequences were derived from whole blood, sampled in connection with sensitization to the hapten diphenylcyclopropenone (DPC). J is TRBJ2-1 and V is TRBV6-6; D gene uncertain. DNA for the CDR3: TGTGCCAGCAGTTACTCGATTGGAAATGAGCAGTTCTTC. Translation: CASSYSIGNEQFF.